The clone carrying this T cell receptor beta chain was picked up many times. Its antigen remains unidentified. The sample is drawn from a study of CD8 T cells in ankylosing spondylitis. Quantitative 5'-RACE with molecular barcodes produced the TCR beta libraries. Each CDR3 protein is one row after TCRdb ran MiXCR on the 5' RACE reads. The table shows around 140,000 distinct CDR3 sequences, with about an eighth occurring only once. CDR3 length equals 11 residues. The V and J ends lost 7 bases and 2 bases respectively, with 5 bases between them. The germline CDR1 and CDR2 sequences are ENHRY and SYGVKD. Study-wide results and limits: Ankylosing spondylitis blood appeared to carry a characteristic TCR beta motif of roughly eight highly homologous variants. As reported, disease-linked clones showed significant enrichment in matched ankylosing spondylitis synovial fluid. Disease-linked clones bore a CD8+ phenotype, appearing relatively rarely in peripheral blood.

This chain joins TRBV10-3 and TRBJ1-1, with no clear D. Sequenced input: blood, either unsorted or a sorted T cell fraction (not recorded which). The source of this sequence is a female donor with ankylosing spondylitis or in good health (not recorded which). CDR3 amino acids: CAIKENTEAFF. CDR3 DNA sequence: TGTGCCATCAAAGAAAACACTGAAGCTTTCTTT.